The 18 T cell receptor beta chains below were found in one sample sequenced in a study of cytomegalovirus exposure and HLA in healthy donors. The PCR contained 60 Vbeta and 13 Jbeta primers. Clones were sequenced by immunoSEQ multiplex PCR, and TCRdb holds only the in-frame ones, with some missing. The sample has fewer than 70,000 clones, 75% to 90% seen once. The sequencing input was PBMCs. The receptor source for this set is a woman aged 35 to 49 in good health and CMV-seronegative.

V is TRBV4-3 and J is TRBJ2-2; 9 bases fit TRBD1. The germline CDR1 and CDR2 sequences are LGHNA and YSLEER. CDR3 length equals 15 residues. V lost 4 bases to trimming and J lost 4 bases; unmatched junction nucleotides: 4. The CDR3 protein is CASSPDRGSTGELFF. In nucleotides, the CDR3 is TGCGCCAGCAGCCCAGACAGGGGGTCCACCGGGGAGCTGTTTTTT.

V gene TRBV11-2 combines with J gene TRBJ2-1, with 13 bases matching TRBD2. Per the germline V gene, CDR1 is SGHAT and CDR2 is FQNNGV. After removal of 5 bases from V and 7 bases from J, the junction contained 5 bases not matched to a gene. The CDR3 length is 15 residues. The CDR3 DNA is TGTGCCAGCAGCGCCGGGACTAGCGGGATGAATGAGCAGTTCTTC. Protein product: CASSAGTSGMNEQFF.

The chain carries TRBV2 and TRBJ1-1; D might be TRBD1 (5 bases). This CDR3 spans 13 amino acids. Trimming removed 6 bases at V and 1 base at J, with 9 bases between. Germline-derived CDR1 and CDR2 are SNHLY and FYNNEI. As DNA, the CDR3 is TGTGCCAGCAGGGCTAGGGGGAACACTGAAGCTTTCTTT. As protein: CASRARGNTEAFF.

The rearrangement joins TRBV6-6 to TRBJ1-4; D may be TRBD1 (5 bases). V was shortened by 3 bases and J by 5 bases, with 7 bases between the two germline ends. CDR3 length: 13 residues. Looked up from germline, CDR1 is MNHNY and CDR2 is SVGAGI (reference sequence). The CDR3, as DNA: TGTGCCAGCAGTTATGGGGGGAATGAAAAACTGTTTTTT. It yields the protein CASSYGGNEKLFF.

The chain employs TRBV13 and TRBJ2-7; 9 bases map to TRBD2. Germline loops: CDR1 PRHDT, CDR2 FYEKMQ (reference sequence). With V trimmed by 3 bases and J by 5 bases, 14 bases remained unmatched. The CDR3 totals 17 residues. The CDR3 region is CASSFGAGGPKRNEQYF. In DNA, the CDR3 is TGTGCCAGCAGCTTTGGGGCGGGAGGGCCTAAGAGGAACGAGCAGTACTTC.

The chain couples TRBV6-1 to TRBJ2-7; TRBD2 agrees at 7 bases. Trimming removed 3 bases from V and 5 bases from J; junction bases left unmatched: 10. The CDR3 is made up of 15 amino acids. CDR1 is MNHNS, CDR2 SASEGT, per germline. This CDR3 is CASSELVAGVDEQYF. The CDR3, as DNA: TGTGCCAGCAGTGAGCTTGTTGCGGGGGTGGACGAGCAGTACTTC.

The CDR3 DNA follows: TGTGCCAGCAGCGTAGCATCTAGCGGGAGGGCCTACGAGCAGTACTTC. This encodes CASSVASSGRAYEQYF. This chain joins TRBV9 and TRBJ2-7, with 12 bases identical to TRBD2. The CDR3 covers 16 residues. Losses at the gene ends were 0 bases for V and 2 bases for J; bases not matched to a gene: 3. Germline CDR1 is SGDLS and CDR2 is YYNGEE. The full variable domain, completed using reference TRBV9 and TRBJ2-7, is DSGVTQTPKHLITATGQRVTLRCSPRSGDLSVYWYQQSLDQGLQFLIQYYNGEERAKGNILERFSAQQFPDLHSELNLSSLELGDSALYFCASSVASSGRAYEQYFGPGTRLTVT.

The V gene is TRBV9, the J gene TRBJ2-1, with D perhaps TRBD2 (7 bases). Trimming took 3 bases from V and 0 from J, leaving 16 bases between them. CDR1 is SGDLS, CDR2 YYNGEE, per germline. The CDR3 runs to 17 residues. The CDR3 is CASSGGKGEGSYNEQFF. The DNA of the CDR3 is TGTGCCAGCAGCGGTGGTAAGGGGGAGGGCTCCTACAATGAGCAGTTCTTC.

This clone was counted a single time. The V and J genes are TRBV6-5 and TRBJ1-1; TRBD1 aligns across 9 bases. This CDR3 is built from 14 residues. V was pared by 6 bases and J by 1 base, with 3 bases of the junction left unmatched. The germline V gene encodes CDR1 MNHEY and CDR2 SVGAGI. CDR3 sequence: CASSLQGANTEAFF. In DNA, the CDR3 is TGTGCCAGCAGCTTACAGGGGGCGAACACTGAAGCTTTCTTT.

V and J are TRBV7-2 and TRBJ1-4, with D maybe TRBD1 (6 bases). Germline V gene sequence: CDR1 SGHTA, CDR2 FQGNSA. With 4 bases removed from V and 5 bases from J, the gap between germline ends came to 11 bases. This CDR3 is 14 amino acids long. The DNA of the CDR3 is TGTGCCAGCAGCTCCGGGACACTCAATGAAAAACTGTTTTTT. It is translated as CASSSGTLNEKLFF.

This clone was seen only once. The V gene is TRBV11-3, the J gene TRBJ2-2, with TRBD2 matching 12 bases. The V gene's germline CDR1 is SGHNT and CDR2 YENEEA. The CDR3 extends over 17 amino acids. V shed 5 bases, J shed 4 bases, and the junction held 8 bases outside the gene matches. CDR3 region: CASSRGLGLAGTGELFF. The CDR3 DNA follows: TGTGCCAGCAGCCGGGGCCTGGGACTAGCGGGCACCGGGGAGCTGTTTTTT.

V usage is TRBV5-1 and J usage is TRBJ1-2, with 8 positions matching TRBD1. Germline lookup yields CDR1 SGHRS and CDR2 YFSETQ. The ends lost 5 bases at V and 4 bases at J; junction bases unmatched: 7. The CDR3 totals 14 residues. DNA for the CDR3: TGCGCCAGCAGACGCGGACAGGGAGTCTATGGCTACACCTTC. Amino acids: CASRRGQGVYGYTF.

This CDR3 reads CASSLASSSGYTF. In DNA, the CDR3 is TGTGCCAGCAGTTTAGCTAGTAGCTCTGGCTACACCTTC. The chain links TRBV27 to TRBJ1-2; D unclear. Germline CDR1 is MNHEY and CDR2 is SMNVEV (reference sequence). V was pared by 2 bases and J by 7 bases, with 11 bases between. The CDR3 extends over 13 amino acids.

The chain has TRBV7-7 and TRBJ2-2; D not resolved. Per germline, CDR1 SSHAT and CDR2 FNYEAQ (reference sequence). The CDR3 sequence is 13 residues long. V lost 5 bases, J lost 4 bases, and 8 bases lay in between. CDR3 loop: CASSPRSTGELFF. CDR3 coding DNA: TGTGCCAGCAGCCCCCGGAGCACCGGGGAGCTGTTTTTT.

This clone was detected only once. CDR3 bases: TGCGCCAGCAGCTTGGAAGGGACAGGGGGCATCGTCTCCTACGAGCAGTACTTC. Translating gives CASSLEGTGGIVSYEQYF. The V call is TRBV5-1, the J call TRBJ2-7, with 12 nucleotides matching TRBD1. CDR3 size: 18 residues. The trim removed 0 bases at V and 0 bases at J, leaving 7 bases unmatched. Per the germline V gene, CDR1 is SGHRS and CDR2 is YFSETQ.

The chain recombines TRBV6-5 with TRBJ2-5; 9 bases fit TRBD2. V dropped 0 bases and J dropped 4; count of bases not matched to a gene: 3. The length of the CDR3 is 15 residues. The germline gives CDR1 MNHEY, CDR2 SVGAGI. The CDR3 region is CASSYSAGGGETQYF. The CDR3 region has the DNA TGTGCCAGCAGTTACTCGGCGGGAGGGGGAGAGACCCAGTACTTC.

The V gene is TRBV29-1, the J gene TRBJ2-2, with 10 bases aligning to TRBD1. After removal of 2 bases from V and 3 bases from J, the junction contained 6 bases not matched to a gene. Germline-derived CDR1 and CDR2 are SQVTM and ANQGSEA. This CDR3 is 16 amino acids long. CDR3 nucleotide sequence: TGCAGCGTTGAATTCGGGACAGGGGCGGACACCGGGGAGCTGTTTTTT. Residues: CSVEFGTGADTGELFF.

The genes are TRBV19 and TRBJ1-3, with 7 bases aligning to TRBD1. Losses at the gene ends were 9 bases for V and 4 bases for J; bases not matched to a gene: 18. The germline V gene has CDR1 LNHDA and CDR2 SQIVND (reference sequence). The CDR3 sequence is 17 residues long. DNA for the CDR3: TGTGCCAGCAAGCGACAGGGAGTTTCTGGTCTCGGAAACACCATATATTTT. Its protein is CASKRQGVSGLGNTIYF.